This T cell receptor (beta chain) is from a study of PD-L1 blockade in urothelial cancer. Study-wide context: Analyzed time points were 3 weeks (second dose) and 6 weeks after therapy began. T cells numbered a median of approximately 150,000 in the blood samples.

Trimming cost V 3 bases and J 14 bases; bases outside gene matches: 9. The CDR3 covers 12 residues. The germline V gene encodes CDR1 GTSNPN and CDR2 SVGIG (reference sequence). Noted time point: peripheral blood 6 weeks after treatment start. The study collected 1 to 8 samples per patient, pretreatment and on-treatment. Sequenced by immunoSEQ multiplex PCR; TCRdb stores in-frame clones only, minus some. This sample has 40,000 to 55,000 clones, with around 88% found just once. V usage is TRBV30 and J usage is TRBJ1-4; 7 bases match TRBD1. This sequence originates from a man in his 60s with urothelial cancer. This sample comprised PBMCs, obtained around atezolizumab (anti-PD-L1) treatment. This CDR3 is CAWSAATGRLFF. The DNA for the CDR3 is TGTGCCTGGAGCGCAGCGACAGGGCGGCTGTTTTTT.